Listed here are 29 T cell receptor beta chains from one sample, sequenced in a study of blood T cell repertoires in COVID-19. Measured with immunoSEQ multiplex PCR; TCRdb has only the in-frame clones, and not every one. The repertoire consists of about 190,000 clones, with about four fifths occurring once and the leading ten covering approximately 3%. Sequenced input: PBMCs or T cells enriched from blood (not recorded which). These receptors were taken from a young woman who had been exposed to COVID-19.

This sequence joins TRBV11-3 and TRBJ2-1; 8 nucleotides agree with TRBD2. The V gene's germline CDR1 is SGHNT and CDR2 YENEEA. V lost 5 bases to trimming and J lost 5 bases; unmatched junction nucleotides: 8. The CDR3 loop spans 15 amino acids. The CDR3 region has the DNA TGTGCCAGCAGCCCCGGGAGGGGCCCCCACAATGAGCAGTTCTTC. Amino acids: CASSPGRGPHNEQFF.

The chain is built from TRBV12-5 and TRBJ1-3, with D perhaps matching TRBD1 (5 bases). The V and J ends lost 0 bases and 2 bases respectively, with 8 bases between them. CDR1 and CDR2 from the germline V gene are LGHNT and FRNRAP. The CDR3 contains 15 residues. The CDR3 DNA sequence: TGTGCTAGTGGTTTGGTAACAGGCACTGGAAACACCATATATTTT. Amino acids: CASGLVTGTGNTIYF.

The chain carries TRBV7-2 and TRBJ1-2; D gene uncertain. The V gene lost 7 bases and the J gene lost 2 bases, with 11 bases spanning the gap. The CDR3 is 13 amino acids. Germline CDR1 and CDR2: SGHTA and FQGNSA. In DNA form, the CDR3 reads TGTGCCAGCACCTTGATCAGGAACTATGGCTACACCTTC. This sequence encodes CASTLIRNYGYTF.

This clone was detected only a few times. The V and J genes are TRBV25-1 and TRBJ1-5; TRBD1 is a possible D gene (6 bases). The CDR3 contains 12 residues. Germline CDR1 MGHDK, CDR2 SYGVNS. Trimming left V 9 bases short and J 10 bases short, with 16 bases between. This CDR3 reads CARRQAPIPQHF. Written as DNA, the CDR3 is TGTGCCAGACGACAGGCCCCAATTCCCCAGCATTTT.

The chain employs TRBV5-4 and TRBJ2-6; 7 bases agree with TRBD1. This CDR3 spans 15 amino acids. The germline CDR1 and CDR2 sequences are SGHNT and YYREEE (reference sequence). V lost 4 bases to trimming and J lost 1 base; unmatched junction nucleotides: 2. Written as DNA, the CDR3 is TGTGCCAGCAGCAAGGGACAGTCTGGGGCCAACGTCCTGACTTTC. It is translated as CASSKGQSGANVLTF.

The CDR3, as DNA: TGTGCCAGCAGACCGCAGGGGGGCGTTTACGAGCAGTACTTC. Translating it yields CASRPQGGVYEQYF. The rearrangement links TRBV7-9 to TRBJ2-7; a weak D match, TRBD1 (7 bases). Between the trimmed V and J ends, which lost 6 bases and 4 bases, there was a span of 16 bases. CDR1 is SEHNR, CDR2 FQNEAQ, per germline (reference sequence). This CDR3 comprises 14 residues.

The chain couples TRBV7-3 to TRBJ1-1; maybe TRBD1 (5 bases). V was cut by 5 bases and J by 2 bases, with 9 bases left in between. The CDR3 is 13 residues long. Germline CDR1 reads SGHTA; CDR2 reads FQGTGA. The CDR3 DNA reads as TGTGCCAGCAGCCGACAGCCTAACACTGAAGCTTTCTTT. Residues: CASSRQPNTEAFF.

The gene calls are TRBV5-1 and TRBJ2-7, with D possibly matching TRBD2 (5 bases). Between the trimmed V and J ends, which lost 3 bases and 3 bases, there was a span of 16 bases. The CDR3 is 15 amino acids. Germline V lookup: CDR1 SGHRS, CDR2 YFSETQ. The CDR3: CASSSSGLNSYEQYF. DNA of the CDR3: TGCGCCAGCAGCTCCTCCGGACTTAATAGCTACGAGCAGTACTTC.

This clone came up once. The chain uses TRBV21-1 and TRBJ1-3; the table's D call, TRBD1, was not checked against the DNA. TRBV21-1 is flagged as a pseudogene. The CDR3 sequence is 15 residues long. Here the CDR3 DNA reads TGTGCCAGCAAACCGGGACACATCTCTGGAAACACCATATATTTT. It yields the protein CASKPGHISGNTIYF.

The chain combines TRBV19 with TRBJ2-7; 11 nucleotides align to TRBD1. This CDR3 spans 18 amino acids. With V trimmed by 2 bases and J by 0 bases, 9 bases remained unmatched. CDR1 and CDR2 from the germline V gene are LNHDA and SQIVND (reference sequence). The CDR3 DNA is TGTGCCAGTAGTATAAGGCCCGGACAGGGGGCTTACTCCTACGAGCAGTACTTC. Its translation is CASSIRPGQGAYSYEQYF. Supplemented by reference TRBV19 and TRBJ2-7, the full variable domain reads DGGITQSPKYLFRKEGQNVTLSCEQNLNHDAMYWYRQDPGQGLRLIYYSQIVNDFQKGDIAEGYSVSREKKESFPLTVTSAQKNPTAFYLCASSIRPGQGAYSYEQYFGPGTRLTVT.

J is TRBJ2-7 and V is TRBV6-5; TRBD2 matches 8 bases. The CDR3 is made up of 15 amino acids. The V and J ends lost 0 bases and 4 bases, in that order; junction bases with no gene match: 5. Per the germline V gene, CDR1 is MNHEY and CDR2 is SVGAGI. The CDR3 region has the DNA TGTGCCAGCAGTTACTCGTTAGCGGGGAGATACGAGCAGTACTTC. The encoded protein is CASSYSLAGRYEQYF.

This chain connects TRBV9 to TRBJ2-7, with 9 bases identical to TRBD2. In germline, CDR1 is SGDLS, CDR2 YYNGEE. This CDR3 region has 13 residues. V lost 4 bases to trimming and J lost 6 bases; unmatched junction nucleotides: 5. The CDR3 protein is CASSPETSGEQYF. The CDR3 bases are TGTGCCAGCAGCCCCGAGACTAGCGGCGAGCAGTACTTC.

The gene calls are TRBV2 and TRBJ2-1, with 12 nucleotides matching TRBD1. The CDR3 length is 14 residues. Germline values: CDR1 SNHLY, CDR2 FYNNEI. The DNA of the CDR3 is TGTGCGAGCCCCCCGGGACAGGGGGCCCATGAGCAGTTCTTC. Protein: CASPPGQGAHEQFF.

This clone occurred a few times. The rearrangement joins TRBV16 to TRBJ1-2; 8 bases match TRBD1. This CDR3 has 14 residues. V dropped 0 bases and J dropped 7; count of bases not matched to a gene: 4. Germline CDR1 KGHSY, CDR2 FQNENV. The CDR3, as DNA: TGTGCCAGCAGCCAATCTGCCAGGGGGCTTGGCTACACCTTC. As protein: CASSQSARGLGYTF.

This clone was detected once. The V call is TRBV5-1, the J call TRBJ2-1; 7 bases map to TRBD2. Germline-derived CDR1 and CDR2 are SGHRS and YFSETQ. The CDR3 is made up of 13 amino acids. V lost 1 base, J lost 5 bases, and 0 bases stayed unmatched. The CDR3 here is CASSLLADNEQFF. CDR3 nucleotide sequence: TGCGCCAGCAGCTTGCTAGCGGACAATGAGCAGTTCTTC. The variable domain in full, with the rest retrieved from reference TRBV5-1 and TRBJ2-1, is KAGVTQTPRYLIKTRGQQVTLSCSPISGHRSVSWYQQTPGQGLQFLFEYFSETQRNKGNFPGRFSGRQFSNSRSEMNVSTLELGDSALYLCASSLLADNEQFFGPGTRLTVL.

The chain couples TRBV28 to TRBJ1-3, with D perhaps TRBD1 (5 bases). CDR3 length: 15 residues. The V end lost 8 bases, the J end lost 3 bases, and 17 bases lay between the germline ends. The germline CDR1 and CDR2 sequences are MDHEN and SYDVKM. The CDR3 bases are TGTGCCAGCGTACCACAGGCGGCTGGTGGAAACACCATATATTTT. This codes for CASVPQAAGGNTIYF.

The chain employs TRBV12-5 and TRBJ1-5, with D possibly matching TRBD1 (5 bases). V was cut by 8 bases and J by 5 bases, with 13 bases left in between. CDR1 and CDR2 from the germline V gene are LGHNT and FRNRAP. The CDR3 spans 13 residues. The CDR3 DNA sequence: TGTGCTAGTTCCCCGACAGCATATCAGCCCCAGCATTTT. Translated: CASSPTAYQPQHF.

This clone has only a few counts. The chain recombines TRBV5-1 with TRBJ2-3; no firm D call. V gave up 1 base and J gave up 6 bases, with 3 bases separating them. The CDR3 consists of 11 residues. From germline, CDR1 is SGHRS and CDR2 YFSETQ. This CDR3 is CASSLSDTQYF. CDR3 nucleotides: TGCGCCAGCAGCTTGTCGGATACGCAGTATTTT.

This chain uses TRBV9 with TRBJ2-7; TRBD1 matches 8 bases. The CDR3 totals 15 residues. Germline V gene data show CDR1 as SGDLS and CDR2 as YYNGEE. Germline trimming cut 3 bases from V and 5 bases from J; bases unmatched to any gene: 10. The CDR3 coding sequence is TGTGCCAGCAGCGCCTCCCCGGACAGGGTCCACGAGCAGTACTTC. It encodes CASSASPDRVHEQYF.

The chain combines TRBV10-1 with TRBJ1-1; 9 bases align to TRBD1. The V segment lost 3 bases and the J segment 3 bases; nucleotides outside the gene matches: 2. Germline CDR1 and CDR2: WNHNN and SYGVQD (reference sequence). CDR3 length: 14 residues. In nucleotides, the CDR3 is TGCGCCAGCAGTGACAGGGACAGGGACACTGAAGCTTTCTTT. Its translation: CASSDRDRDTEAFF.

This sequence joins TRBV19 and TRBJ2-1; 8 bases match TRBD2. V lost 6 bases and J lost 4; bases outside the gene matches: 5. The CDR3 is 14 amino acids. Per germline, CDR1 LNHDA and CDR2 SQIVND (reference sequence). In DNA, the CDR3 is TGTGCCAGTAGGTCGGGGGGGGGATACAATGAGCAGTTCTTC. This translates into CASRSGGGYNEQFF.

The chain combines TRBV18 with TRBJ1-1; 9 positions match TRBD1. The ends lost 3 bases at V and 6 bases at J; junction bases unmatched: 2. There are 13 residues in the CDR3. Germline V lookup: CDR1 KGHSH, CDR2 LQKENI. The CDR3 coding sequence is TGTGCCAGCTCACCTGGGACAGGGCCTGAAGCTTTCTTT. This sequence encodes CASSPGTGPEAFF.

The CDR3 loop reads CASSLTGGNPYGYTF. In DNA, the CDR3 is TGTGCCAGCAGCTTAACCGGGGGGAATCCCTATGGCTACACCTTC. This chain connects TRBV7-2 to TRBJ1-2, with D maybe TRBD1 (5 bases). The ends were cut back, 2 bases at V and 4 bases at J, with 14 bases in the middle. CDR3 length: 15 amino acids. Germline loops: CDR1 SGHTA, CDR2 FQGNSA.

The rearrangement joins TRBV5-6 to TRBJ1-5, with D unclear. Trimming left V 4 bases short and J 0 bases short, with 8 bases between. CDR3 size: 14 residues. CDR1 SGHDT and CDR2 YYEEEE come from the germline V gene. Here the CDR3 reads CASSTYYSNQPQHF. As DNA, the CDR3 is TGTGCCAGCAGCACCTATTATAGCAATCAGCCCCAGCATTTT.

With respect to this clone: The same CDR3 also results from other DNA sequences found in this sample. The chain employs TRBV5-8 and TRBJ1-3; D call uncertain. Germline values: CDR1 SGHTS, CDR2 YDEGEE. V dropped 1 base and J dropped 1 base, with 6 bases sitting between them. The CDR3 is 14 amino acids. The CDR3 region is CASSLRGSGNTIYF. DNA for the CDR3: TGTGCCAGCAGCTTGCGGGGTTCTGGAAACACCATATATTTT.

The chain is built from TRBV10-3 and TRBJ2-7; weak D call: TRBD2 (6 bases). Trimming shortened V by 4 bases and J by 6 bases, and 10 bases separated the two germline ends. Germline V gene sequence: CDR1 ENHRY, CDR2 SYGVKD. This CDR3 is built from 12 residues. The CDR3 region has the DNA TGTGCCATCAGTGCCGGGGGAAGCGAGCAGTACTTC. This sequence encodes CAISAGGSEQYF.

This clone appeared many times. The chain links TRBV4-3 to TRBJ1-6, with 8 positions matching TRBD1. The V and J ends lost 0 bases and 14 bases, in that order; junction bases with no gene match: 9. CDR3 length equals 15 residues. From germline, CDR1 is LGHNA and CDR2 YSLEER. The CDR3 DNA reads as TGCGCCAGCAGCCAAGATCCACAGGGGGGAGAGGCCCTCCACTTT. It encodes CASSQDPQGGEALHF.

This chain connects TRBV5-5 to TRBJ2-2; 12 nucleotides align to TRBD2. V was pared by 1 base and J by 3 bases, with 4 bases of the junction left unmatched. The CDR3 covers 17 residues. CDR1 and CDR2 from the germline V gene are SGHKS and YYEKEE (reference sequence). The CDR3 sequence: CASSLLASGGDTGELFF. The CDR3 bases are TGTGCCAGCAGCTTGCTAGCTAGCGGGGGGGACACCGGGGAGCTGTTTTTT.

This sequence joins TRBV12-3 or TRBV12-4 and TRBJ1-2, with a weak D call TRBD1 (6 bases). The CDR3 length is 13 residues. V was cut by 5 bases and J by 8 bases, with 15 bases left in between. CDR3 sequence (DNA): TGTGCCAGCAGTATAAACAGGGTCGAAGGCTACACCTTC. Translated, it gives CASSINRVEGYTF.